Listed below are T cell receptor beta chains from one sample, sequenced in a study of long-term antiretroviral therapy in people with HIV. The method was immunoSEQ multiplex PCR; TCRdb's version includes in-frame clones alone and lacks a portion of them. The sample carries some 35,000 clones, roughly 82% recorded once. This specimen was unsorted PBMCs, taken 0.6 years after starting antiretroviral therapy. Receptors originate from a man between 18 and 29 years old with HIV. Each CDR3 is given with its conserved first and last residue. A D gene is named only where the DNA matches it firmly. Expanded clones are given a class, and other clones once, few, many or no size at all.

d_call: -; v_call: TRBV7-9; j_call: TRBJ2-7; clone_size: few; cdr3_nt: TGTGCCAGCAGCTTAGGGACAGACGGTCCGCTGGTCGAGCAGTACTTC; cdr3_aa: CASSLGTDGPLVEQYF
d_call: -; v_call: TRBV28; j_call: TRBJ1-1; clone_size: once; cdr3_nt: TGTGCCAGCAGTCCCGTCCCGAACACTGAAGCTTTCTTT; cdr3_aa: CASSPVPNTEAFF
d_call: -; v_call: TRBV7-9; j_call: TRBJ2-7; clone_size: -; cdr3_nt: TGTGCCAGCAGCTTAGCGGGAGATCTCTACGAGCAGTACTTC; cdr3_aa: CASSLAGDLYEQYF
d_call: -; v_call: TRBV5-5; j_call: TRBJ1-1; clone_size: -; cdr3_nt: TGTGCCAGCAGCCCCCTGACCTTCATGAACACTGAAGCTTTCTTT; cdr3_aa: CASSPLTFMNTEAFF
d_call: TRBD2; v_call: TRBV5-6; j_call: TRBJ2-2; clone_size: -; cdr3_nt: TGTGCCAGCAGCCAGGCAGGGACTAGCCAGCCCGGGGAGCTGTTTTTT; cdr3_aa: CASSQAGTSQPGELFF
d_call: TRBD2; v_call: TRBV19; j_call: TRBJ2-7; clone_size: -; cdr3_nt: TGTGCCAGTAGGATGGTTGGGGGGGGAGGCGAGCAGTACTTC; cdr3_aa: CASRMVGGGGEQYF
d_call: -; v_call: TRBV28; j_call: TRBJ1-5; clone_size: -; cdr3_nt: TGTGCCAGCAGCCCAAGTTCTGTTAGTCAGCCCCAGCATTTT; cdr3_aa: CASSPSSVSQPQHF
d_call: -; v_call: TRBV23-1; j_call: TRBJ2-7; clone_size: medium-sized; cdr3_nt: TGCGCCAGCAGTCAATCCGGGGGAAGGAGCTCCTACGAGCAGTACTTC; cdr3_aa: CASSQSGGRSSYEQYF
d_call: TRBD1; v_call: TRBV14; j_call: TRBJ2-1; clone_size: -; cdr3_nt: TGTGCCAGCAGCCAAGAACAGGGGGAGGATTACAATGAGCAGTTCTTC; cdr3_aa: CASSQEQGEDYNEQFF
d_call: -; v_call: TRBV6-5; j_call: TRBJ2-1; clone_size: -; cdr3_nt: TGTGCCAGCAGCCGATTCTCTCGGGATGAGCAGTTCTTC; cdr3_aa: CASSRFSRDEQFF
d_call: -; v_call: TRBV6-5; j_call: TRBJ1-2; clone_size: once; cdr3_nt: TGTGCCAGCAGACCGATTGAGGGGTATGGCTACACCTTC; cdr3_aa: CASRPIEGYGYTF
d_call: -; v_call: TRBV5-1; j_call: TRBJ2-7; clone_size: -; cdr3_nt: TGCGCCAGCAGCCCCCGGACTGGGAGCTCCTACGAGCAGTACTTC; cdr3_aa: CASSPRTGSSYEQYF
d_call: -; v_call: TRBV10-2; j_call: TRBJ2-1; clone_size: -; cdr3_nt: TGCGCCAGCAGTCGGGACTGGGACAATGAGCAGTTCTTC; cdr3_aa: CASSRDWDNEQFF
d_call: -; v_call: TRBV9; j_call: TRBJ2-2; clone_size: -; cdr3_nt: TGTGCCAGCAGCGTAGCAGTAAGGGGGGAGCTGTTTTTT; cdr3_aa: CASSVAVRGELFF
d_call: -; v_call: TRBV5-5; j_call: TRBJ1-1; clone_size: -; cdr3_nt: TGTGCCAGCAGCCTGGCCGACGCAGGGTATCGAACTGAAGCTTTCTTT; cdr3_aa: CASSLADAGYRTEAFF
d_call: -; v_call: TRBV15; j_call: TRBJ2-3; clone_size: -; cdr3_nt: TGTGCCACCAGCAGGACTAGGTTCACAGATACGCAGTATTTT; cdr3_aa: CATSRTRFTDTQYF
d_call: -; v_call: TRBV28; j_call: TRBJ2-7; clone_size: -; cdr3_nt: TGTGCCAGCAGTTTAAGGCAGGAGCAGTACTTC; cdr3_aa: CASSLRQEQYF
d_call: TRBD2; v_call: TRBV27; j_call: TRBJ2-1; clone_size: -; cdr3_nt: TGTGCCAGCAGGGCCATTGGGATAGCGGGACCCTCGAGCTCCTACAATGAGCAGTTCTTC; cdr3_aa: CASRAIGIAGPSSSYNEQFF
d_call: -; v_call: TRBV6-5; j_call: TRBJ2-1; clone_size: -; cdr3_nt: TGTGCCAGCCAAGCGGAGTACAATGAGCAGTTCTTC; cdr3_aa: CASQAEYNEQFF
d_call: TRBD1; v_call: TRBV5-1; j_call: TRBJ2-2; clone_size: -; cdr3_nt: TGCGCCAGCAGCTGGACAGGGGACACCGGGGAGCTGTTTTTT; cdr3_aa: CASSWTGDTGELFF
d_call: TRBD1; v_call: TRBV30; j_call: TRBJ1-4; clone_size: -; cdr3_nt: TGTGCCTGGAGTGTAGACAGGGGTTCCACTAATGAAAAACTGTTTTTT; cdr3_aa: CAWSVDRGSTNEKLFF
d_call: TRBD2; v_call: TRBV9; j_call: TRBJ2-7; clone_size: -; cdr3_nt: TGTGCCAGCAGCGGCCCCGCGGGAGGGCGTACCACCCCCTACGAGCAGTACTTC; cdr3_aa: CASSGPAGGRTTPYEQYF
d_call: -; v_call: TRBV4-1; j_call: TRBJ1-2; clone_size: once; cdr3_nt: TGCGCCAGCAGCCTCGAGGGGGATCGGCTCTATGGCTACACCTTC; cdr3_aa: CASSLEGDRLYGYTF
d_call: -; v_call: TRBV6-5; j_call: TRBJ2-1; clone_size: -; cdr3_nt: TGTGCCAGCAGTTACTCCAATGAGCAGTTCTTC; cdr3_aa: CASSYSNEQFF
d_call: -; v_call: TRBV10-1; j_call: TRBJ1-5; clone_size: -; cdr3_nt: TGCGCCAGCAGCGACGGGCGCAGACGTAATAGCAATCAGCCCCAGCATTTT; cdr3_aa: CASSDGRRRNSNQPQHF
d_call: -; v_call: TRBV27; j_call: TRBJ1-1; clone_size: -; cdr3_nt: TGTGCCAGCAGTCCGCGTCCAGGGAGTCCTACTGAAGCTTTCTTT; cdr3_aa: CASSPRPGSPTEAFF
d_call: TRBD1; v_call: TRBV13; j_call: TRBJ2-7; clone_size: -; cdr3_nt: TGTGCCAGCAGTTACGGGGCCCCTACCGGGACAGGGAGCTACGAGCAGTACTTC; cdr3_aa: CASSYGAPTGTGSYEQYF
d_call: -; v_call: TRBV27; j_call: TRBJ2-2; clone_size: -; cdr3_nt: TGTGCCAGCAGTTTATTAGGTTGGGGGTTAGACACCGGGGAGCTGTTTTTT; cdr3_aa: CASSLLGWGLDTGELFF
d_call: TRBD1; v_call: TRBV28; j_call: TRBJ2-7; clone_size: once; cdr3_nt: TGTGCCAGCAGTGCCGGGACAGGGTCCTACGAGCAGTACTTC; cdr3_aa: CASSAGTGSYEQYF
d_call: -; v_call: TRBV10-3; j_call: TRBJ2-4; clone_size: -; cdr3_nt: TGTGCCATCAGTGAGGTTGCCAGCCCCTTTTCCGCCAAAAACATTCAGTACTTC; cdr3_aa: CAISEVASPFSAKNIQYF
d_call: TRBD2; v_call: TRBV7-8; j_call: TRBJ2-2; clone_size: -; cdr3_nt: TGTGCCAGCAGCTCCGCCGGGACTAGGGGGACCGGGGAGCTGTTTTTT; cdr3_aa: CASSSAGTRGTGELFF
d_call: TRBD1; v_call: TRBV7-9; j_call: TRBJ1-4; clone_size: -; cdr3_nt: TGTGCCAGCAGCTTGGGGACAGTGAATGAAAAACTGTTTTTT; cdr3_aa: CASSLGTVNEKLFF
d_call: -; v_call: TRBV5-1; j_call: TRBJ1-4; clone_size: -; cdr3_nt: TGCGCCAGCAGCTTGTTTCGCAGGGATTCGGCGGTAACTAATGAAAAACTGTTTTTT; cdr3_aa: CASSLFRRDSAVTNEKLFF
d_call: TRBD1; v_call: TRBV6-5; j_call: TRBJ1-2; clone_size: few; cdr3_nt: TGTGCCAGCCTACCCAGGGGGATGCTTCTGGGCTACACCTTC; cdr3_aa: CASLPRGMLLGYTF
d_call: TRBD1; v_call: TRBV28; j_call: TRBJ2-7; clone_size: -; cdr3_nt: TGTGCCAGCAGACGGGACAGGGGGGTCCACGAGCAGTACTTC; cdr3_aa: CASRRDRGVHEQYF
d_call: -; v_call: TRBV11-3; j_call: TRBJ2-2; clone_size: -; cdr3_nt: TGTGCCAGCAGCTTAGTCAGCTGGGACGGAAAGACCACCGGGGAGCTGTTTTTT; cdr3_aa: CASSLVSWDGKTTGELFF
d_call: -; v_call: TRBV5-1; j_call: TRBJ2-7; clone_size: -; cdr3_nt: TGCGCCAGCAGCTTGGACCCAGGGAGTCCCTACGAGCAGTACTTC; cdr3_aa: CASSLDPGSPYEQYF
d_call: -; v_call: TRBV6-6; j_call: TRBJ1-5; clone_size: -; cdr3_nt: TGTGCCAGCAGTTACTCGACAAATCAGCCCCAGCATTTT; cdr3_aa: CASSYSTNQPQHF
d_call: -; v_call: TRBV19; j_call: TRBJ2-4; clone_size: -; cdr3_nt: TGTGCCAGTACCGTTCGTGGACCCCTAGCCAAAAACATTCAGTACTTC; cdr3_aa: CASTVRGPLAKNIQYF
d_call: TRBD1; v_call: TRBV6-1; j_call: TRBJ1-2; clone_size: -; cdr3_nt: TGTGCCAGCAGTGAAGGGGACAGGTTCTATGGCTACACCTTC; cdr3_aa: CASSEGDRFYGYTF
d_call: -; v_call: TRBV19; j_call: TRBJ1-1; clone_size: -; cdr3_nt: TGTGCCAGTAGTATCGGGGTAATGGGAACTGAAGCTTTCTTT; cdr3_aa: CASSIGVMGTEAFF
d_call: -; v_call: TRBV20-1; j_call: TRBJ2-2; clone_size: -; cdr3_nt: TGCAGTGCTGAGACCAACGGGGAGCTGTTTTTT; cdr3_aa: CSAETNGELFF
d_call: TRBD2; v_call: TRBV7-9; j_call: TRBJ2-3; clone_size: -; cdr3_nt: TGTGCCAGCAGCCAAAGGGACTACACAGATACGCAGTATTTT; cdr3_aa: CASSQRDYTDTQYF
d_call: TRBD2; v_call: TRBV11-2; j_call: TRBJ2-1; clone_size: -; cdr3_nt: TGTGCCAGCACCGGACTAGCGGGAGTGGGGAATGAGCAGTTCTTC; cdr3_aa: CASTGLAGVGNEQFF
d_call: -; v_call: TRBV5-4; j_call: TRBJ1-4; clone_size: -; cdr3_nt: TGTGCCAGCAGCCCCGGGGGCGCAACTAATGAAAAACTGTTTTTT; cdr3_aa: CASSPGGATNEKLFF
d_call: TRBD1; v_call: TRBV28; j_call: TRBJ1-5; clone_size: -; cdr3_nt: TGTGCCAGCAGTTCCGGGACAGGGAATAATCAGCCCCAGCATTTT; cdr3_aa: CASSSGTGNNQPQHF
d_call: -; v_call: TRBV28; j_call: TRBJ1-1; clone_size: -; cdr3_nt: TGTGCCAGCAGTTTGCCAGGGTCCCGAGCTTTCTTT; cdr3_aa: CASSLPGSRAFF
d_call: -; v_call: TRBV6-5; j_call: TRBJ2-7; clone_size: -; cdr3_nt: TGTGCCAGCAGTTTTGGGAGCTCCTACGAGCAGTACTTC; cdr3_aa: CASSFGSSYEQYF
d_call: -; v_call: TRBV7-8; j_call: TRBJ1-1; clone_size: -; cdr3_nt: TGTGCCAGCAGCCTCAAGGGTACTGAAGCTTTCTTT; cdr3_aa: CASSLKGTEAFF
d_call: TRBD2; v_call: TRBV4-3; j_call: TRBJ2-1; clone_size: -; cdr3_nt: TGCGCCAGCAGCCAGGCGGGAGACATTGATGAGCAGTTCTTC; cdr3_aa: CASSQAGDIDEQFF
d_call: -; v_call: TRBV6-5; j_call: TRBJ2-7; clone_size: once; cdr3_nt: TGTGCCAGCAGTTGGGACCGTGGCTACGAGCAGTACTTC; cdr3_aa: CASSWDRGYEQYF
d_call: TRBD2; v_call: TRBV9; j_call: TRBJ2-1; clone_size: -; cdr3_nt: TGTGCCAGCAGCGAAACTAGCGGGAGGGGAAATGAGCAGTTCTTC; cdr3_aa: CASSETSGRGNEQFF